Presented here are 15 T cell receptor beta chains from one specimen sequenced in a study of T cell changes during pregnancy in multiple sclerosis. Sequenced by immunoSEQ multiplex PCR; TCRdb stores in-frame clones only, minus some. The sample consists of around 60,000 clones, roughly 94% of them appearing once. Sequenced here: CD8+ T cells from peripheral blood mononuclear cells, sampled in the third trimester of pregnancy. Every receptor here comes from a female donor with multiple sclerosis, enrolled in a pregnancy study.

V gene TRBV5-4 combines with J gene TRBJ1-1, with D perhaps matching TRBD1 (5 bases). CDR3 size: 13 residues. The germline CDR1 and CDR2 sequences are SGHNT and YYREEE (reference sequence). Trimming cost V 5 bases and J 6 bases, with 14 bases left between them. Here the CDR3 DNA reads TGTGCCAGCAGAATGCAGGGATCATCTGAAGCTTTCTTT. Residues: CASRMQGSSEAFF.

V and J are TRBV28 and TRBJ2-7; a weak D match, TRBD1 (5 bases). The V end lost 2 bases, the J end lost 6 bases, and 11 bases lay between the germline ends. The CDR3 covers 13 residues. The germline V gene has CDR1 MDHEN and CDR2 SYDVKM. The CDR3 nucleotides read TGTGCCAGCAGTTTAACAGGCCGCTCCGAGCAGTACTTC. This sequence encodes CASSLTGRSEQYF. The whole variable domain, filled in from reference TRBV28 and TRBJ2-7, reads DVKVTQSSRYLVKRTGEKVFLECVQDMDHENMFWYRQDPGLGLRLIYFSYDVKMKEKGDIPEGYSVSREKKERFSLILESASTNQTSMYLCASSLTGRSEQYFGPGTRLTVT.

The V gene is TRBV12-5, the J gene TRBJ1-2; D is undetermined. Germline loops: CDR1 LGHNT, CDR2 FRNRAP. Trimming shortened V by 2 bases and J by 2 bases, and 9 bases separated the two germline ends. The CDR3 is 14 amino acids. CDR3 protein: CASGLMGRNYGYTF. In DNA form, the CDR3 reads TGTGCTAGTGGTTTGATGGGCAGGAACTATGGCTACACCTTC.

V gene TRBV2 combines with J gene TRBJ2-7, with TRBD1 identical over 7 bases. V lost 10 bases to trimming and J lost 2 bases; unmatched junction nucleotides: 5. The CDR3 is made up of 12 amino acids. The germline V gene has CDR1 SNHLY and CDR2 FYNNEI. CDR3 amino acids: CATDRVPYEQYF. The CDR3 DNA reads as TGTGCCACAGACAGGGTACCCTACGAGCAGTACTTC.

This chain uses TRBV15 with TRBJ2-7; 8 bases match TRBD2. This CDR3 is built from 15 residues. With V trimmed by 6 bases and J by 3 bases, 10 bases remained unmatched. CDR1 LNHNV and CDR2 YYDKDF come from the germline V gene (reference sequence). CDR3 region: CATSPERESYYEQYF. CDR3 sequence (DNA): TGTGCCACCAGTCCGGAGCGGGAGAGCTACTACGAGCAGTACTTC.

V and J are TRBV4-1 and TRBJ1-4; D is possibly TRBD1 (5 bases). Germline V gives CDR1 MGHRA, CDR2 YSYEKL. V lost 4 bases and J 2 bases, leaving 20 bases between the germline ends. The CDR3 totals 18 residues. The CDR3 loop is CASSRFLTPRVTNEKLFF. The CDR3 coding sequence is TGCGCCAGCAGCCGGTTTTTAACCCCCAGGGTGACTAATGAAAAACTGTTTTTT.

The sample holds one count of this clone. This chain uses TRBV27 with TRBJ1-2, with TRBD1 matching 12 bases. Trimming at V came to 4 bases and at J to 2 bases, leaving 2 bases not matched to a gene. This CDR3 is 15 amino acids long. Per the germline V gene, CDR1 is MNHEY and CDR2 is SMNVEV (reference sequence). CDR3 sequence reads: CASSWGTGGNYGYTF. The CDR3 DNA sequence: TGTGCCAGCAGTTGGGGGACAGGGGGCAACTATGGCTACACCTTC.

The rearrangement uses TRBV5-1 and TRBJ2-7; 7 bases align to TRBD2. The CDR3 loop spans 13 amino acids. Germline lookup yields CDR1 SGHRS and CDR2 YFSETQ. The trim removed 0 bases at V and 6 bases at J, leaving 3 bases unmatched. As DNA, the CDR3 is TGCGCCAGCAGCTTGGTGGTAGCGGGCGAGCAGTACTTC. This encodes CASSLVVAGEQYF.

V is TRBV13 and J is TRBJ2-1; 8 nucleotides agree with TRBD1. V gave up 8 bases and J gave up 6 bases; unmatched junction bases: 9. The CDR3 has 14 residues. Germline CDR1 is PRHDT and CDR2 is FYEKMQ (reference sequence). The CDR3 sequence: CASRETGDSNEQFF. CDR3 nucleotides: TGTGCCAGCCGTGAGACAGGGGACTCCAATGAGCAGTTCTTC.

This clone appeared once. The rearrangement joins TRBV7-4 to TRBJ2-1; 11 bases line up with TRBD1. Germline assignment: CDR1 SGHVT and CDR2 SQSDAQ. With V trimmed by 5 bases and J by 7 bases, 22 bases remained unmatched. This CDR3 is 20 amino acids long. CDR3 nucleotide sequence: TGTGCCAGCAGCATCTTGTCCCGGGTGTCCCGGGACAGGGGGGGGAATGAGCAGTTCTTC. Its translation: CASSILSRVSRDRGGNEQFF. Full variable domain (missing parts from reference TRBV7-4 and TRBJ2-1): GAGVSQSPRYKVAKRGRDVALRCDSISGHVTLYWYRQTLGQGSEVLTYSQSDAQRDKSGRPSGRFSAERPERSVSTLKIQRTEQGDSAVYLCASSILSRVSRDRGGNEQFFGPGTRLTVL.

Written as DNA, the CDR3 is TGTGCCAGCAGTGAGAATCCGCGGGAGCTATACGAGCAGTACTTC. Translating it yields CASSENPRELYEQYF. The V and J genes are TRBV2 and TRBJ2-7; TRBD2 matches 7 bases. Unmatched junction bases numbered 9, after V lost 3 bases and J lost 4 bases. Germline lookup yields CDR1 SNHLY and CDR2 FYNNEI. There are 15 residues in the CDR3.

V gene TRBV5-1 combines with J gene TRBJ1-1; 10 nucleotides line up with TRBD1. The CDR3 is 15 residues long. CDR1 and CDR2 from the germline V gene are SGHRS and YFSETQ. With 0 bases clipped from V and 1 base from J, the junction kept 0 bases outside the gene matches. CDR3 region: CASSLGTGGNTEAFF. The CDR3, as DNA: TGCGCCAGCAGCTTGGGGACAGGGGGGAACACTGAAGCTTTCTTT.

The gene calls are TRBV18 and TRBJ2-6; no clear D. The CDR3 runs to 13 residues. The V end was cut by 8 bases, the J end by 0 bases, with 5 bases between. The germline CDR1 and CDR2 sequences are KGHSH and LQKENI. CDR3 DNA sequence: TGTGCCAGCCCCTTCTCTGGGGCCAACGTCCTGACTTTC. This encodes CASPFSGANVLTF.

The chain employs TRBV27 and TRBJ2-4; TRBD2 matches 8 bases. Germline V gives CDR1 MNHEY, CDR2 SMNVEV (reference sequence). CDR3 length: 14 amino acids. V lost 5 bases, J lost 6 bases, and 6 bases stayed unmatched. The DNA of the CDR3 is TGTGCCAGCAGTCCTCCGGGGGGGCCAAACATTCAGTACTTC. It codes for CASSPPGGPNIQYF.

The chain carries TRBV27 and TRBJ2-7; no firm D call. Deletions cut 2 bases from V and 2 bases from J, with 7 bases between. This CDR3 contains 13 residues. Germline CDR1 is MNHEY and CDR2 is SMNVEV (reference sequence). The CDR3 DNA follows: TGTGCCAGCAGTTTAACACAGACCTACGAGCAGTACTTC. It codes for CASSLTQTYEQYF.